Below are 5 T cell receptor beta chains sequenced from a single sample in a study of OX40 agonist ivuxolimab in advanced cancers. Using immunoSEQ multiplex PCR, the repertoire was profiled, and TCRdb retains in-frame clones only, with some absent. The sample has over 65,000 clones; 90% are singletons. The sequencing used CD4+ or CD8+ T cells sorted from blood, collected in a trial of the OX40 agonist ivuxolimab. The receptors were sampled from an adult with an advanced solid tumor such as melanoma, head and neck, liver or kidney cancer.

V is TRBV6-5 and J is TRBJ2-5; TRBD1 is a possible D gene (6 bases). Germline V gene data show CDR1 as MNHEY and CDR2 as SVGAGI. This CDR3 comprises 16 residues. V was clipped by 0 bases and J by 4 bases, with 15 bases between them. CDR3 sequence reads: CASSYSTTGLGETQYF. CDR3 nucleotide sequence: TGTGCCAGCAGTTACTCGACGACAGGTCTTGGAGAGACCCAGTACTTC.

This clone was recorded only once. The chain has TRBV19 and TRBJ2-3; the D gene could be TRBD1 or TRBD2 (5 bases each). Germline CDR1 reads LNHDA; CDR2 reads SQIVND (reference sequence). The V and J ends lost 7 bases and 6 bases respectively, with 14 bases between them. The CDR3 is made up of 13 amino acids. CDR3 in DNA: TGTGCCAGTAAGCTTAGAGGGACGGATACGCAGTATTTT. Translated, it gives CASKLRGTDTQYF.

The gene calls are TRBV6-1 and TRBJ2-7; D is unresolved. Germline CDR1 and CDR2: MNHNS and SASEGT. CDR3 length: 13 amino acids. Trimming cost V 0 bases and J 5 bases, with 8 bases left between them. The CDR3 here is CASSEAWGNEQYF. The CDR3 DNA reads TGTGCCAGCAGTGAAGCTTGGGGAAACGAGCAGTACTTC.

The V call is TRBV5-1, the J call TRBJ2-3; the match to TRBD2 covers 7 bases. The ends lost 0 bases at V and 0 bases at J; junction bases unmatched: 13. Per germline, CDR1 SGHRS and CDR2 YFSETQ. This CDR3 spans 19 amino acids. In DNA, the CDR3 is TGCGCCAGCAGCTTGGGGCCCCCGACTCAGCGGGGTAGCACAGATACGCAGTATTTT. Its protein product is CASSLGPPTQRGSTDTQYF.

The chain combines TRBV18 with TRBJ1-3; TRBD1 is a possible D gene (6 bases). Germline lookup yields CDR1 KGHSH and CDR2 LQKENI. The CDR3 sequence is 15 residues long. V lost 3 bases, J lost 2 bases, and 11 bases lay in between. CDR3 in amino acids: CASSPGGAAGNTIYF. For the CDR3, the DNA is TGTGCCAGCTCACCCGGGGGGGCCGCTGGAAACACCATATATTTT.